The rows below give T cell receptor beta chains drawn from one sample of a study of blood T cell repertoires in COVID-19. TCRdb's copy holds only in-frame clones and misses some; the assay was immunoSEQ multiplex PCR. Of 300,000 to 350,000 clones in the sample, approximately 89% were seen once. Sequenced material: PBMCs or T cells enriched from blood (not recorded which). These receptors originate from a man aged 25-45 years who had recovered from COVID-19. CDR3s include the opening cysteine and the closing phenylalanine or tryptophan. The D gene is left open where the match is weak. Clone size appears in some rows only: once, few, many, or a class for an expanded clone.

clone size,D gene,J gene,V gene,CDR3 DNA,CDR3 protein
-,TRBD1,TRBJ1-2,TRBV6-4,TGTGCCAGCAGTGAGACGTGGGGACAGGGGGAGAACTATGGCTACACCTTC,CASSETWGQGENYGYTF
-,-,TRBJ1-3,TRBV9,TGTGCCAGCAGCGTAGCTGGTGGGAGCTCTGGAAACACCATATATTTT,CASSVAGGSSGNTIYF
once,-,TRBJ1-1,TRBV19,TGTGCCAGTAGCGGGGCCCAGGGGCGAGGTGGCACTGAAGCTTTCTTT,CASSGAQGRGGTEAFF
-,-,TRBJ1-1,TRBV30,TGTGCCTGGAGTGTACTCGCCCGAGGGGGCACTGAAGCTTTCTTT,CAWSVLARGGTEAFF
-,TRBD1,TRBJ1-2,TRBV19,TGTGCCAGTATCCCCGGACAGGGAAACTATGGCTACACCTTC,CASIPGQGNYGYTF
once,-,TRBJ2-7,TRBV27,TGTGCCAGCAGTTTCGTTGGGGGGGACAGGTCCTACGAGCAGTACTTC,CASSFVGGDRSYEQYF
-,TRBD1,TRBJ2-7,TRBV23-1,TGCGCCAGCAGTCAACCCAGGACAGGGGCCAACTACGAGCAGTACTTC,CASSQPRTGANYEQYF
once,TRBD1,TRBJ1-5,TRBV5-8,TGTGCCAGCAGCCCGGACAGGGGTAATAGCAATCAGCCCCAGCATTTT,CASSPDRGNSNQPQHF
-,-,TRBJ2-3,TRBV5-1,TGCGCCAGCAGCTGGTATTTGGGAGTTCTGAGCACAGATACGCAGTATTTT,CASSWYLGVLSTDTQYF
-,TRBD2,TRBJ2-7,TRBV2,TGTGCCAGCACTCTAGGGCTAGCGGTCGAGCAGTACTTC,CASTLGLAVEQYF
-,-,TRBJ2-7,TRBV14,TGTGCCAGCAGCCCTCTCGCCAGGACGGGGGAGCAGTACTTC,CASSPLARTGEQYF
-,TRBD2,TRBJ2-7,TRBV11-2,TGTGCCAGCAGCTTGGGTCGGGGGGGCTTCGAGCAGTACTTC,CASSLGRGGFEQYF
-,TRBD1,TRBJ1-1,TRBV6-5,TGTGCCAGCAGTTTTACGCAGGGGGGCACTGAAGCTTTCTTT,CASSFTQGGTEAFF
-,TRBD1,TRBJ1-2,TRBV2,TGTGCCAGCCAGGGACAGGGAGGGAATTATGGCTACACCTTC,CASQGQGGNYGYTF
few,-,TRBJ1-2,TRBV9,TGTGCCAGCAGCGTAGAATCAGGGACTAACTATGGCTACACCTTC,CASSVESGTNYGYTF
-,-,TRBJ2-1,TRBV7-8,TGTGCCAGCAGCTTGAGACGGGCCGGGACTTCCTACAACAATGAGCAGTTCTTC,CASSLRRAGTSYNNEQFF
-,-,TRBJ1-1,TRBV4-1,TGCGCCAGCAGCCAACTCGGGACACAGGACACTAAGGATTCCACTGAAGCTTTCTTT,CASSQLGTQDTKDSTEAFF
-,TRBD2,TRBJ2-1,TRBV5-4,TGTGCCAGCAGCTTCCGGGGGGGTATCGACAATGAGCAGTTCTTC,CASSFRGGIDNEQFF
-,TRBD2,TRBJ2-5,TRBV2,TGTGCCAGCAGCGGGGGGTACGACTCGCCCCAGTACTTC,CASSGGYDSPQYF
-,TRBD2,TRBJ2-3,TRBV20-1,TGCAGTGCGAGTCGGACTAGTTGCACGCAGTATTTT,CSASRTSCTQYF
-,-,TRBJ2-5,TRBV19,TGTGCCAGTAGTATGGGACACCTCCAAGAGACCCAGTACTTC,CASSMGHLQETQYF
-,-,TRBJ1-1,TRBV18,TGTGCCAGCTCACCACAGCGACAGGTGAACACTGAAGCTTTCTTT,CASSPQRQVNTEAFF
-,-,TRBJ2-3,TRBV18,TGTGCCAGCTCACCGGTAGGGGGTCCCACAGATACGCAGTATTTT,CASSPVGGPTDTQYF
-,-,TRBJ2-6,TRBV9,TGTGCCAGCAGCCTGGGACATAAAATCTCTGGGGCCAACGTCCTGACTTTC,CASSLGHKISGANVLTF
-,-,TRBJ2-4,TRBV6-6,TGTGCCAGCAGTCAAAACCCAGTCATTCAGTACTTC,CASSQNPVIQYF
once,-,TRBJ1-6,TRBV15,TGTGCCACCAGCAGGTCCCACGGGGGTCCAAATTCACCCCTCCACTTT,CATSRSHGGPNSPLHF
-,TRBD1,TRBJ2-3,TRBV3-1/TRBV3-2,TGTGCCAGCAGCCGGCCGACAGGGATCACAGATACGCAGTATTTT,CASSRPTGITDTQYF
once,-,TRBJ2-2,TRBV7-9,TGTGCCAGCAGCCCCCCTCCCTCAGAAGGGGGGAACACCGGGGAGCTGTTTTTT,CASSPPPSEGGNTGELFF
once,TRBD1,TRBJ1-2,TRBV7-2,TGTGCCAGCAGCGACAGGGGCGGGAATGGCTACACCTTC,CASSDRGGNGYTF
once,-,TRBJ2-5,TRBV6-5,TGTGCCAGCAGACCCGGGTTAAAAGAGACCCAGTACTTC,CASRPGLKETQYF
-,-,TRBJ1-2,TRBV7-8,TGTGCCAGCAGCCCCACCCCCGACAGCTACTATGGCTACACCTTC,CASSPTPDSYYGYTF
-,-,TRBJ2-2,TRBV3-1/TRBV3-2,TGTGCCAGCAGCCAAGATTCGGCCGGGGAGCTGTTTTTT,CASSQDSAGELFF
-,-,TRBJ1-6,TRBV2,TGTGCCAGCAGTGAACGAGGGGAGGGTAGTTCACCCCTCCACTTT,CASSERGEGSSPLHF
-,TRBD2,TRBJ2-3,TRBV2,TGTGCCAGCGTACTAGCGGGGGGCCGCAGCACAGATACGCAGTATTTT,CASVLAGGRSTDTQYF
-,-,TRBJ1-2,TRBV11-2,TGTGCCAGCAGCTTAGATCCAGGGGCTAACTATGGCTACACCTTC,CASSLDPGANYGYTF
-,-,TRBJ1-3,TRBV6-5,TGTGCCAGCAGTTTAGTTGAGGGTTCTGGAAACACCATATATTTT,CASSLVEGSGNTIYF
-,TRBD1,TRBJ1-2,TRBV18,TGTGCCAGCTCACCACGGGGACAGGGAAACTATGGCTACACCTTC,CASSPRGQGNYGYTF
-,TRBD1,TRBJ1-2,TRBV3-1/TRBV3-2,TGTGCCAGCAGCCAAACCGGGACAGGATATAACTATGGCTACACCTTC,CASSQTGTGYNYGYTF
-,TRBD1,TRBJ1-6,TRBV6-5,TGTGCCAGCAGTTACACGGACAGGGCCGATTCACCCCTCCACTTT,CASSYTDRADSPLHF
-,TRBD2,TRBJ2-5,TRBV6-2/TRBV6-3,TGTGCCAGCAGTTACATAACTAGCGGGGGGGCTGGCGAGACCCAGTACTTC,CASSYITSGGAGETQYF
-,-,TRBJ2-1,TRBV19,TGTGCCAGTAGTATTGCCTTTAGCGCCAGCTCCTACAATGAGCAGTTCTTC,CASSIAFSASSYNEQFF
-,-,TRBJ1-5,TRBV2,TGTGCCAGCAGTGAACAGGGCAGGGAACAGCCCCAGCATTTT,CASSEQGREQPQHF
-,TRBD1,TRBJ1-6,TRBV7-9,TGTGCCAGCAGCTCCGGGACAGATAATTCACCCCTCCACTTT,CASSSGTDNSPLHF
-,TRBD1,TRBJ1-5,TRBV9,TGTGCCAGCAGCGTAGGAACAGGGGGTCAGCCCCAGCATTTT,CASSVGTGGQPQHF
-,TRBD1,TRBJ1-5,TRBV27,TGTGCCAGCAGTTGGGACAGACATCAGCCCCAGCATTTT,CASSWDRHQPQHF
-,-,TRBJ2-3,TRBV24-1,TGTGCCACCAGTGATTTGAAGGACAGCCCAGATACGCAGTATTTT,CATSDLKDSPDTQYF
-,-,TRBJ1-2,TRBV28,TGTGCCAGCAGTTTATGGCTCGAGCCTCGGGGCTACACCTTC,CASSLWLEPRGYTF
-,-,TRBJ1-5,TRBV12-3/TRBV12-4,TGTGCCAGCAGTTACAAGCGTCAGCCCCAGCATTTT,CASSYKRQPQHF
-,-,TRBJ2-7,TRBV11-2,TGTGCCAGCAGCTCCCCCGGCCTAGGAGCCTCCTACGAGCAGTACTTC,CASSSPGLGASYEQYF
-,TRBD1,TRBJ1-5,TRBV6-5,TGTGCCACCCAGGAAGGAGGGGGCAAACAGCCCCAGCATTTT,CATQEGGGKQPQHF
-,-,TRBJ2-3,TRBV5-5,TGTGCCAGCAGCTTGATGTCAGGGCACACAGATACGCAGTATTTT,CASSLMSGHTDTQYF
-,-,TRBJ2-3,TRBV19,TGTGCCAGTAGTATGGGCCCTAGCGTGAGCACAGATACGCAGTATTTT,CASSMGPSVSTDTQYF
-,-,TRBJ1-1,TRBV4-1,TGCGCCAGCAGCCAAGGTGCCTTAGCCGTGAACACTGAAGCTTTCTTT,CASSQGALAVNTEAFF
-,TRBD1,TRBJ1-5,TRBV25-1,TGTGCCAGCAGTAGGCAGGGGGCGATACAGCCCCAGCATTTT,CASSRQGAIQPQHF
-,TRBD1,TRBJ1-3,TRBV6-5,TGTGCCAGCAGAACACAGGGGGCAGCGGGAAACACCATATATTTT,CASRTQGAAGNTIYF